The 27 T cell receptor beta chains given below trace back to one sample, sequenced in a study of T cells in Graves' hyperthyroidism and ophthalmopathy. It was RNA transcripts that yielded the amplified TCR beta CDR3 regions. Researchers ran a first-round RT-PCR on the TCR CDR3 using the HTBI primer set. A single record per CDR3 protein comes from TCRdb applying MiXCR to the multiplex PCR reads. The sample has 300,000 to 450,000 distinct CDR3 sequences, around 14% seen once. Sequenced input: blood. The receptors originated from a woman aged 18 to 35 with Graves' hyperthyroidism.

This clonotype was detected ten times or more. V gene TRBV27 combines with J gene TRBJ2-7; TRBD1 might be the D (6 bases). CDR3 size: 14 residues. Trimming shortened V by 2 bases and J by 3 bases, and 11 bases separated the two germline ends. Germline V lookup: CDR1 MNHEY, CDR2 SMNVEV (reference sequence). CDR3 protein: CASSLGTRNYEQYF. The CDR3 nucleotides are TGTGCCAGCAGTTTAGGGACAAGGAACTACGAGCAGTACTTC.

On this clonotype itself: The junction departs from germline at one end; a sequencing error may be responsible. The rearrangement uses TRBV28 and TRBJ2-1, with D unresolved. CDR1 MDHEN and CDR2 SYDVKM come from the germline V gene. This CDR3 region has 15 residues. CDR3 protein: CASSSTYLSYNERFF. CDR3 coding DNA: TGTGCCAGCAGTTCGACTTACCTCTCCTACAATGAGCGGTTCTTC.

This clonotype was observed at least ten times. Here the CDR3 reads CASSETWKNSPLHF. In DNA, the CDR3 is TGTGCCAGCAGTGAAACATGGAAAAATTCACCCCTCCACTTT. The V gene is TRBV6-1, the J gene TRBJ1-6; D call uncertain. Germline V CDR1 and CDR2: MNHNS, SASEGT. Trimming removed 2 bases at V and 7 bases at J, with 9 bases between. The CDR3 length is 14 residues.

This clonotype was recorded many times. V and J are TRBV28 and TRBJ1-1; D is perhaps TRBD1 (5 bases). Germline lookup yields CDR1 MDHEN and CDR2 SYDVKM. This CDR3 has 15 amino acids. V lost 5 bases, J lost 3 bases, and 16 bases lay in between. The CDR3 coding sequence is TGTGCCAGCAGTCGCCTAGGGGATGGGGACACTGAAGCTTTCTTT. This translates into CASSRLGDGDTEAFF. The variable domain in full, completed from reference TRBV28 and TRBJ1-1, reads DVKVTQSSRYLVKRTGEKVFLECVQDMDHENMFWYRQDPGLGLRLIYFSYDVKMKEKGDIPEGYSVSREKKERFSLILESASTNQTSMYLCASSRLGDGDTEAFFGQGTRLTVV.

The CDR3, as DNA: TGCAGTGCTAGATCATCCCACAGGGGGGGAATCACTGAAGCTTTCTTT. It yields the protein CSARSSHRGGITEAFF. The genes are TRBV20-1 and TRBJ1-1; 8 bases line up with TRBD1. CDR1 is DFQATT, CDR2 SNEGSKA, per germline (reference sequence). The CDR3 totals 16 residues. The trim removed 2 bases at V and 4 bases at J, leaving 12 bases unmatched.

This clonotype was counted only a few times. The junction differs from germline at one of its ends, possibly a read error. The chain combines TRBV5-1 with TRBJ1-2, with 8 nucleotides matching TRBD1. This CDR3 is built from 16 residues. CDR1 and CDR2 (germline): SGHRS, YFSETQ. The CDR3 reads CASSVAPDRENHGYTF. The CDR3 DNA reads as TGTGCCAGCAGCGTAGCTCCGGACAGGGAAAATCATGGCTACACCTTC.

At least ten counts were recorded for this clonotype. V gene TRBV3-1 combines with J gene TRBJ2-2, with D possibly TRBD2 on 6 matching bases. Germline V gene data show CDR1 as LGHDT and CDR2 as YNNKEL (reference sequence). This CDR3 comprises 14 residues. V was cut by 7 bases and J by 1 base, with 10 bases left in between. CDR3 DNA sequence: TGTGCCAGCAATCTAGCGCGGAACACCGGGGAGCTGTTTTTT. Translated, it gives CASNLARNTGELFF.

This clonotype has a count of ten or more. This chain joins TRBV11-3 and TRBJ2-1; perhaps TRBD2 as D (5 bases). The germline V gene has CDR1 SGHNT and CDR2 YENEEA. V lost 8 bases and J lost 4, with 18 bases in between. The CDR3 loop spans 15 amino acids. In DNA form, the CDR3 reads TGTGCCAGCGGCAAAAGCGGAGAAACGTACAATGAGCAGTTCTTC. This sequence encodes CASGKSGETYNEQFF.

Many counts were recorded for this clonotype. V gene TRBV2 combines with J gene TRBJ2-3; TRBD2 agrees at 8 bases. Trimming cost V 4 bases and J 1 base; bases outside gene matches: 4. The CDR3 runs to 15 residues. Germline CDR1 and CDR2: SNHLY and FYNNEI. In nucleotides, the CDR3 is TGTGCCAGCAGTGGTGAAGCGGGAGGCACAGATACGCAGTATTTT. Translation gives CASSGEAGGTDTQYF.

The V call is TRBV6-2 or TRBV6-3, the J call TRBJ2-7; 9 nucleotides match TRBD1. J gave up 1 base and V 6 bases, and 7 bases lay outside the gene matches. This CDR3 spans 15 amino acids. Germline V CDR1 and CDR2: MNHEY, SVGEGT. The CDR3 reads CASSTPGQGSYEQYF. The CDR3 nucleotides read TGTGCCAGCAGCACCCCGGGACAGGGTTCCTACGAGCAGTACTTC.

This clonotype was seen a few times. The J gene is TRBJ2-1, the V gene TRBV24-1, with 9 bases aligning to TRBD1. The trim removed 4 bases at V and 9 bases at J, leaving 9 bases unmatched. Per the germline V gene, CDR1 is KGHDR and CDR2 is SFDVKD. The CDR3 spans 15 residues. The CDR3 DNA follows: TGTGCCACCAGTGAACCGGGACAGGGAAAAGGTGAGCAGTTCTTC. Its translation is CATSEPGQGKGEQFF.

V usage is TRBV7-2 and J usage is TRBJ2-7; 10 bases are shared with TRBD2. Germline CDR1 and CDR2: SGHTA and FQGNSA. J gave up 2 bases and V 3 bases, and 4 bases lay outside the gene matches. There are 15 residues in the CDR3. Written as DNA, the CDR3 is TGTGCCAGCAGCTTGGGACTAGCGTTAACCTACGAGCAGTACTTC. Translating gives CASSLGLALTYEQYF.

This sequence joins TRBV9 and TRBJ2-7, with 9 positions matching TRBD2. Germline V gene lookup returns CDR1 SGDLS and CDR2 YYNGEE. CDR3 length: 13 amino acids. V gave up 2 bases and J gave up 4 bases; unmatched junction bases: 1. The CDR3 region has the DNA TGTGCCAGCAGCGTGACTAGCGGTTACGAGCAGTACTTC. As protein: CASSVTSGYEQYF.

The chain combines TRBV6-1 with TRBJ1-1, with D unclear. The CDR3 runs to 12 residues. V gave up 6 bases and J gave up 4 bases, with 9 bases separating them. Germline loops: CDR1 MNHNS, CDR2 SASEGT. CDR3: CASSPLSTEAFF. Written as DNA, the CDR3 is TGTGCCAGCAGCCCCCTTAGCACTGAAGCTTTCTTT.

This clonotype was counted between two and nine times. The chain employs TRBV12-3 or TRBV12-4 and TRBJ1-3, with D possibly matching TRBD1 (6 bases). The CDR3 runs 14 residues. V lost 2 bases and J lost 5, with 10 bases in between. The CDR3 DNA is TGTGCCAGCAGTTTATCGGGGGGCAGAAACACCATATATTTT. It is translated as CASSLSGGRNTIYF.

At least ten counts were recorded for this clonotype. The chain is built from TRBV28 and TRBJ1-1; D unresolved. The CDR3 is 11 amino acids. With 6 bases removed from V and 6 bases from J, the gap between germline ends came to 8 bases. Germline CDR1 reads MDHEN; CDR2 reads SYDVKM. The DNA of the CDR3 is TGTGCCAGCAGGGGTGTAGCTGAAGCTTTCTTT. Translated: CASRGVAEAFF.

This clonotype was recorded a few times. The chain joins TRBV28 to TRBJ2-2; possibly TRBD2 for D (7 bases). The germline V gene encodes CDR1 MDHEN and CDR2 SYDVKM. V was shortened by 7 bases and J by 2 bases, with 14 bases between the two germline ends. CDR3 length equals 15 residues. The CDR3 bases are TGTGCCAGCACGATCGGGGGGCCTAACACCGGGGAGCTGTTTTTT. Translating it yields CASTIGGPNTGELFF.

The sample holds many counts of this clonotype. The chain uses TRBV28 and TRBJ2-3; a possible D gene is TRBD2 (5 bases). Germline-derived CDR1 and CDR2 are MDHEN and SYDVKM. The CDR3 is 16 residues long. Trimming left V 8 bases short and J 5 bases short, with 23 bases between. CDR3 residues: CASGFRVGGRVDTQYF. In nucleotides, the CDR3 is TGTGCCAGCGGGTTTCGGGTTGGTGGGAGAGTAGATACGCAGTATTTT.

This clonotype was counted many times. The V call is TRBV2, the J call TRBJ2-1, with D possibly being TRBD1 or TRBD2 (5 bases each). The CDR3 consists of 16 residues. Per germline, CDR1 SNHLY and CDR2 FYNNEI. V was cut by 6 bases and J by 8 bases, with 23 bases left in between. The CDR3 DNA follows: TGTGCCAGCAGCGAGGACCAAGAGAATCGAGGGGATGAGCAGTTCTTC. Its translation is CASSEDQENRGDEQFF.

The sample holds many counts of this clonotype. The CDR3 is CASSLVGDYRYNEQFF. CDR3 DNA: TGTGCCAGCAGCTTAGTAGGGGACTACCGTTACAATGAGCAGTTCTTC. V is TRBV7-2 and J is TRBJ2-1, with 7 bases lining up with TRBD2. V shed 1 base and J 4 bases; nucleotides not matched to a gene: 7. CDR3 length equals 16 residues. Germline V gene lookup returns CDR1 SGHTA and CDR2 FQGNSA.

The V call is TRBV7-8, the J call TRBJ2-7, with TRBD2 matching 9 bases. V trimming: 1 base; J trimming: 2 bases; junction bases outside the gene matches: 9. Germline CDR1 reads SGHVS; CDR2 reads FQNEAQ. CDR3 size: 17 residues. The CDR3 sequence: CASSLGASGDATYEQYF. Written as DNA, the CDR3 is TGTGCCAGCAGCTTAGGAGCTAGCGGGGATGCAACCTACGAGCAGTACTTC.

This clonotype showed up just a few times. V is TRBV20-1 and J is TRBJ1-6, with a weak D call TRBD1 (6 bases). V was shortened by 6 bases and J by 10 bases, with 19 bases between the two germline ends. The germline V gene has CDR1 DFQATT and CDR2 SNEGSKA (reference sequence). The CDR3 spans 14 residues. The CDR3 region is CSASPGEGGSPLHF. In nucleotides, the CDR3 is TGCAGTGCCTCTCCAGGGGAGGGTGGGTCACCCCTCCACTTT.

This clonotype was observed at least ten times. The J gene is TRBJ2-1, the V gene TRBV6-4, with 11 bases matching TRBD2. The length of the CDR3 is 15 residues. Trimming cost V 3 bases and J 9 bases; bases outside gene matches: 7. The germline V gene encodes CDR1 MRHNA and CDR2 SNTAGT. This chain's CDR3 is CASSETSGEITEQFF. The CDR3 coding sequence is TGTGCCAGCAGTGAGACTAGCGGGGAGATCACTGAGCAGTTCTTC.

Only a few counts were recorded for this clonotype. The chain carries TRBV20-1 and TRBJ1-2; weak D call: TRBD1 (6 bases). The germline V and J ends were trimmed by 8 bases and 0 bases, with 13 bases remaining between them. There are 13 residues in the CDR3. Looked up from germline, CDR1 is DFQATT and CDR2 is SNEGSKA (reference sequence). The CDR3 loop is CSSPGDSNYGYTF. DNA for the CDR3: TGCAGTTCCCCAGGGGATTCTAACTATGGCTACACCTTC.

This clonotype was observed at least ten times. This chain uses TRBV19 with TRBJ1-1; D is ambiguous. The V end was cut by 6 bases, the J end by 1 base, with 9 bases between. Germline CDR1 and CDR2: LNHDA and SQIVND (reference sequence). The length of the CDR3 is 13 residues. This chain's CDR3 is CASSETGNTEAFF. The CDR3 region has the DNA TGTGCCAGTAGCGAGACTGGGAACACTGAAGCTTTCTTT. Filled out from reference TRBV19 and TRBJ1-1, the complete variable domain reads DGGITQSPKYLFRKEGQNVTLSCEQNLNHDAMYWYRQDPGQGLRLIYYSQIVNDFQKGDIAEGYSVSREKKESFPLTVTSAQKNPTAFYLCASSETGNTEAFFGQGTRLTVV.

This clonotype was observed a few times. The DNA is omitted, as the CDR3 cannot be located on it reliably, and the CDR3 follows TCRdb's listing. The rearrangement joins TRBV30 to TRBJ2-2; the D call in the table, TRBD2, was not verified against the DNA. The length of the CDR3 is 13 amino acids, counting both ends. Germline lookup yields CDR1 GTSNPN and CDR2 SVGIG (reference sequence). The CDR3 sequence: CALAESLPGSCFF.

This clonotype was seen many times. The chain uses TRBV19 and TRBJ1-5; 8 bases agree with TRBD1. CDR3 length equals 15 residues. CDR1 and CDR2 (germline): LNHDA, SQIVND (reference sequence). V lost 5 bases and J lost 3; bases outside the gene matches: 6. This chain's CDR3 is CASSAGQVNNQPQHF. CDR3 DNA: TGTGCCAGTAGTGCGGGACAGGTCAACAATCAGCCCCAGCATTTT.